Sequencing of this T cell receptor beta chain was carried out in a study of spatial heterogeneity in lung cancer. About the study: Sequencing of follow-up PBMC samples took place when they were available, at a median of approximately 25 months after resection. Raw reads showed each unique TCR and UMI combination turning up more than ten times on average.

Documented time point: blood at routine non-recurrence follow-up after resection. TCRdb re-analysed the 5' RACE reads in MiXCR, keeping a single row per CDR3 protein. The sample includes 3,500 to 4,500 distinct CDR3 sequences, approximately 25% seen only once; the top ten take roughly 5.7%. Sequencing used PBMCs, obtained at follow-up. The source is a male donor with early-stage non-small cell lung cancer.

The CDR3 nucleotides read TGTGCCAGCAGTTACTCTAGAAGCAATGAGCAGTTCTTC. Protein: CASSYSRSNEQFF. The V gene is TRBV6-6, the J gene TRBJ2-1, with D hard to call. Per the germline V gene, CDR1 is MNHNY and CDR2 is SVGAGI (reference sequence). There are 13 residues in the CDR3. Trimming removed 0 bases from V and 6 bases from J, with 6 bases in between.